These 18 T cell receptor beta chains were sequenced from one sample in a study of Graves' ophthalmopathy and Graves' hyperthyroidism (dated by TCRdb to 2016 to 2018). Sequencing instrument: Illumina HiSeq 2000. For repertoire sequencing, TCR beta CDR3 regions were amplified from RNA transcripts. HTBI primers and the Qiagen OneStep RT-PCR kit were used in a first-round RT-PCR, which was followed by a second-round multiplex PCR, size selection and purification. TCRdb reprocessing: public reads trimmed at Q25 with fastp, clones called with MiXCR, in-frame beta chains kept. Identical CDR3 protein sequences are pooled into one entry, listed with their most common genes and DNA. The sample data list some 360,000 distinct CDR3 sequences, and about a sixth of these were observed just once. Roughly 2.6% of the sample lies in the top ten. Sample: peripheral blood. The receptors were gathered from an adult woman with stable Graves' hyperthyroidism.

Many counts were recorded for this clonotype. The J gene is TRBJ1-1, the V gene TRBV6-1; D remains unclear. From germline, CDR1 is MNHNS and CDR2 SASEGT. V was cut by 5 bases and J by 1 base, with 14 bases left in between. The CDR3 totals 15 residues. CDR3 protein: CASSRTRWGNTEAFF. The CDR3 DNA follows: TGTGCCAGCAGTCGAACAAGGTGGGGGAACACTGAAGCTTTCTTT.

This clonotype showed up many times. J is TRBJ1-1 and V is TRBV10-3, with 9 bases aligning to TRBD1. The germline gives CDR1 ENHRY, CDR2 SYGVKD. The CDR3 runs 13 residues. The ends lost 9 bases at V and 2 bases at J; junction bases unmatched: 4. DNA for the CDR3: TGTGCCATACAGGGGGCTATAAACACTGAAGCTTTCTTT. It specifies CAIQGAINTEAFF.

The sample holds many counts of this clonotype. Germline is not matched at one junction end, which may reflect a read error. For the CDR3, the DNA is TGTGCCACCAGCAGAGAGTTGTGGGACATTAAGTACTTC. It specifies CATSRELWDIKYF. V gene TRBV15 combines with J gene TRBJ2-4; perhaps TRBD1 as D (6 bases). CDR1 and CDR2 (germline): LNHNV, YYDKDF (reference sequence). The CDR3 loop spans 13 amino acids.

This clonotype was observed many times. V is TRBV7-9 and J is TRBJ1-5; no clear D gene. Germline V gives CDR1 SEHNR, CDR2 FQNEAQ (reference sequence). The germline V and J ends were trimmed by 1 base and 0 bases, with 10 bases remaining between them. The CDR3 contains 16 residues. The CDR3 nucleotides are TGTGCCAGCAGCTTAGGGGAGAATTATAGCAATCAGCCCCAGCATTTT. The encoded protein is CASSLGENYSNQPQHF.

This clonotype has ten or more counts. V usage is TRBV9 and J usage is TRBJ2-4, with D tentatively TRBD1 (5 bases). V was cut by 3 bases and J by 0 bases, with 7 bases left in between. The CDR3 is 14 amino acids. The germline gives CDR1 SGDLS, CDR2 YYNGEE. The CDR3 coding sequence is TGTGCCAGCAGCGCCGACAGAGCCAAAAACATTCAGTACTTC. Translated, it gives CASSADRAKNIQYF.

This clonotype has a handful of counts. The junction and the germline gene differ at one end; a read error may be behind it. This chain connects TRBV7-2 to TRBJ2-7; no firm D call. The germline V gene has CDR1 SGHTA and CDR2 FQGNSA. CDR3 length equals 12 residues. This CDR3 reads CASSLFGDGQNF. For the CDR3, the DNA is TGTGCCAGCAGCTTATTCGGAGACGGGCAGAACTTC.

This clonotype showed up many times. The V gene is TRBV30, the J gene TRBJ1-1; the match to TRBD1 covers 10 bases. The CDR3 is 14 amino acids. Trimming took 2 bases from V and 4 from J; bases not matched to a gene: 4. Germline V lookup: CDR1 GTSNPN, CDR2 SVGIG (reference sequence). The CDR3 DNA is TGTGCCTGGAGTTCCGGACAGGGGGTCACTGAAGCTTTCTTT. The encoded protein is CAWSSGQGVTEAFF.

This clonotype was seen many times. This chain connects TRBV3-1 to TRBJ2-7; D perhaps matches TRBD1 (6 bases). The CDR3 has 14 residues. The V end was cut by 1 base, the J end by 6 bases, with 13 bases between. The V gene's germline CDR1 is LGHDT and CDR2 YNNKEL (reference sequence). As DNA, the CDR3 is TGTGCCAGCAGCCAAGTGGACTCAGGGGCCGAGCAGTACTTC. Translating it yields CASSQVDSGAEQYF.

The chain couples TRBV5-1 to TRBJ1-3; 7 nucleotides line up with TRBD1. Germline CDR1 SGHRS, CDR2 YFSETQ. The CDR3 has 16 residues. V lost 2 bases and J lost 0; bases outside the gene matches: 5. The DNA for the CDR3 is TGCGCCAGCAGCTTTTTACAGGGGAGCTCTGGAAACACCATATATTTT. Its protein product is CASSFLQGSSGNTIYF. Drawing the rest from reference TRBV5-1 and TRBJ1-3, the complete variable domain is KAGVTQTPRYLIKTRGQQVTLSCSPISGHRSVSWYQQTPGQGLQFLFEYFSETQRNKGNFPGRFSGRQFSNSRSEMNVSTLELGDSALYLCASSFLQGSSGNTIYFGEGSWLTVV.

In this sample, this clonotype turned up a few times. The chain carries TRBV2 and TRBJ2-2, with D unclear. Germline CDR1 SNHLY, CDR2 FYNNEI. Deletions cut 4 bases from V and 6 bases from J, with 6 bases between. The CDR3 has 12 residues. CDR3 bases: TGTGCCAGCAGTGGGAGTTCCGGGGAGCTGTTTTTT. Its protein is CASSGSSGELFF.

At least ten counts were recorded for this clonotype. This sequence joins TRBV28 and TRBJ1-5; 9 positions agree with TRBD1. Losses at the gene ends were 2 bases for V and 6 bases for J; bases not matched to a gene: 11. Germline V gene sequence: CDR1 MDHEN, CDR2 SYDVKM. The CDR3 runs to 17 residues. The CDR3, as DNA: TGTGCCAGCAGTTTAATAGGGACAGGGTTAGGGAGTCAGCCCCAGCATTTT. It translates to CASSLIGTGLGSQPQHF. The variable domain in full, completed from reference TRBV28 and TRBJ1-5, reads DVKVTQSSRYLVKRTGEKVFLECVQDMDHENMFWYRQDPGLGLRLIYFSYDVKMKEKGDIPEGYSVSREKKERFSLILESASTNQTSMYLCASSLIGTGLGSQPQHFGDGTRLSIL.

With respect to this clonotype: A single base separates this from a much larger clone, so it may be a read error. This rearrangement joins TRBV28 to TRBJ1-5, with a possible D match to TRBD1 (5 bases). CDR1 and CDR2 (germline): MDHEN, SYDVKM. The CDR3 loop spans 15 amino acids. The CDR3 loop reads CVSSPSGGGNQPQHF. In DNA, the CDR3 is TGTGTCAGCAGCCCAAGCGGGGGAGGCAATCAGCCCCAGCATTTT.

This clonotype was detected ten times or more. No conserved phenylalanine or tryptophan ends this CDR3, so it is likely a read error. DNA for the CDR3: TGTGCCAGCAGAGTAGAAGGACTGGCAAACTTCTACGAGCAGTACTCC. It specifies CASRVEGLANFYEQYS. The chain joins TRBV12-3 or TRBV12-4 to TRBJ2-7; weak D call: TRBD2 (5 bases). This CDR3 is built from 16 residues. Trimming removed 6 bases at V and 3 bases at J, with 21 bases between.

This clonotype was detected ten times or more. The gene calls are TRBV12-3 or TRBV12-4 and TRBJ2-5; D gene unclear. The CDR3 runs to 14 residues. Trimming pared 2 bases from V and 5 bases from J, leaving 12 bases between. CDR3 residues: CASSLLDDLETQYF. The DNA of the CDR3 is TGTGCCAGCAGTTTACTGGACGACCTGGAGACCCAGTACTTC.

This clonotype was seen a few times. The rearrangement links TRBV6-2 or TRBV6-3 to TRBJ2-7, with TRBD1 matching over 8 bases. The V gene's germline CDR1 is MNHEY and CDR2 SVGEGT. J gave up 3 bases and V 2 bases, and 12 bases lay outside the gene matches. There are 17 residues in the CDR3. The CDR3 nucleotides read TGTGCCAGCAGTTACACCTTCGGGACAGGAAACAGCTACGAGCAGTACTTC. Translation: CASSYTFGTGNSYEQYF.

This clonotype has a count of ten or more. The rearrangement uses TRBV4-1 and TRBJ1-1; D may be TRBD1 (5 bases). V lost 0 bases and J lost 0, with 20 bases in between. Germline V CDR1 and CDR2: MGHRA, YSYEKL. The CDR3 totals 19 residues. The DNA for the CDR3 is TGCGCCAGCAGCCAAGAGATGGAGGGGACGGCATACATGAACACTGAAGCTTTCTTT. Its translation is CASSQEMEGTAYMNTEAFF.

This clonotype was recorded at least ten times. The chain carries TRBV4-1 and TRBJ1-1; weak D call: TRBD1 (5 bases). CDR3 length: 15 residues. Germline-derived CDR1 and CDR2 are MGHRA and YSYEKL. The germline V and J ends were trimmed by 4 bases and 7 bases, with 19 bases remaining between them. CDR3 loop: CASSPGEPSGSEAFF. Here the CDR3 DNA reads TGCGCCAGCAGCCCGGGGGAACCGAGCGGGAGTGAAGCTTTCTTT.

Many counts were recorded for this clonotype. CDR3 in amino acids: CASGPRGGDSNQPQHF. The CDR3 DNA reads TGTGCTAGTGGCCCTCGCGGGGGGGATAGCAATCAGCCCCAGCATTTT. This chain joins TRBV12-5 and TRBJ1-5; possibly TRBD1 for D (5 bases). The CDR3 runs to 16 residues. Germline CDR1 reads LGHNT; CDR2 reads FRNRAP. Trimming took off 6 bases at V and 0 bases at J, with 15 bases between the two ends.